This T cell receptor (beta chain) was identified in a study of a mutant IDH1 vaccine in newly diagnosed glioma (dated by TCRdb to the early 2020s). For the wider study: Vaccination began 4-6 weeks after radiotherapy alone, or alongside temozolomide cycles in the chemotherapy-containing groups. Of the 25 to 40 patients who were treated, approximately 60% were male and approximately 38% were female, and the mean age was approximately 40 years. Before enrollment, most patients had been given radiochemotherapy with temozolomide as standard therapy, while the rest had received either radiotherapy alone or temozolomide alone. The week-35 safety follow-up took place at visit V12, and the week-47 end of study took place at visit V13. Six visits were used for peripheral blood collection: V03 (baseline), V05, V07, V10, V12 and V13. For exploratory analyses, around 23 treated patients had longitudinal TCRB deep sequencing done wherever samples were available.

Read against the paper, the sample's time point label means: week 47, end of study. Each vaccine dose was 300 ug of a 20-mer mutant IDH1 peptide in Montanide, given subcutaneously with topical imiquimod. Patients received eight vaccinations in weeks 1, 3, 5, 7, 11, 15, 19 and 23, corresponding to visits V03 through V10. Donors had newly diagnosed WHO grade 3 or 4 IDH1-mutant astrocytomas with loss of nuclear ATRX. The samples were drawn from NOA16, a multicentre, single-arm, open-label phase I trial in Germany that tested a mutant IDH1 peptide vaccine in humans for the first time. Genomic DNA for TCRB sequencing was extracted from EDTA blood using the DNeasy Blood and Tissue Kit. Trimming leaves V shorter by 2 bases and J shorter by 5 bases, with the junction holding 19 bases beyond the gene matches. The CDR3 goes from the cysteine to the phenylalanine over 19 residues. Of all the DNA, just the CDR3 is kept, 57 bases in frame from base 1. Taken from the germline V gene (reference sequence), the CDR1 and CDR2 loops are GTSNPN and SVGIG.

The paper as a whole reports these results and caveats: It was noted by the authors that analyses of patient blood samples could not be reproduced owing to sample limitations. Pseudoprogression appeared unrelated to alterations in the top peripheral T cell clonotypes detected by TCRB sequencing. PBMC samples for TCRB deep sequencing were selected based on availability. Immune responses induced by the vaccine were seen in approximately 92% of patients across multiple MHC alleles.

This clone was observed a handful of times. It has no known antigen specificity. No much larger clone exists at a distance of one base, and base qualities are not known. The sample has other DNA sequences that encode this CDR3 too. To prepare the library, the immunoSEQ multiplex PCR assay was applied. Rearranged TCR beta chain sequences were amplified with the hsTCRB Kit following the manufacturer's protocol. An Illumina MiSeq was used to sequence the TCRB libraries. On the authors' methods: The proprietary platform of the kit vendor was used for demultiplexing, trimming and gene mapping. Sourced from immuneACCESS, this table was stored by TCRdb with only in-frame sequences that have V and J called. A share of the clones is absent; for the studies checked, an unresolved V gene accounts for under half, and the remainder has no known explanation. V and J calls and clone size are given by that table; D and trimming were obtained from the DNA. The sample profile shows about 52,000 clones; about 80% of them were found once. About 4.9% of the sample is in the top ten clones.

The clonotype originates from a woman aged 40 to 50 with glioma. Some clones in this sample may be carry-over from other donors' samples. The material sequenced was PBMCs, taken from a glioma patient whose treatment included an IDH1 peptide vaccine. The rearrangement joined TRBV30 to TRBJ1-5; TRBD1 lines up with 9 middle nucleotides. The CDR3 amino acid sequence is: CAWSTRTGAGWFSDQPQHF. The nucleotide sequence is given as TGTGCCTGGAGTACAAGGACAGGGGCGGGTTGGTTTTCTGATCAGCCCCAGCATTTT.